This is a list of T cell receptor beta chains from one sample in a study of T cell responses to AZD1222 COVID-19 vaccine. Here immunoSEQ multiplex PCR was the method, and the copy in TCRdb shows in-frame clones only, minus some. Found here are approximately 170,000 clones, roughly nine tenths of them singletons; the top ten hold 6% to 8%. The source material was peripheral blood, sampled on day 0 of AZD1222 vaccination. Receptors originate from an adult in good health. The CDR3 runs from the conserved cysteine through the conserved F or W. A D gene is named only where the DNA matches it firmly. Clone size is stated in some rows and not others, as once, few, many or a class when expanded.

TRBJ2-3 | . | TRBV13 | . | CASSLGQGTSTDTQYF | TGTGCCAGCAGCTTAGGACAGGGCACAAGCACAGATACGCAGTATTTT
TRBJ2-3 | TRBD2 | TRBV30 | . | CAWTSGGTDTQYF | TGTGCCTGGACTAGCGGGGGCACAGATACGCAGTATTTT
TRBJ1-2 | . | TRBV7-8 | . | CASSPHGGIDGYTF | TGTGCCAGCAGCCCTCACGGGGGGATCGATGGCTACACCTTC
TRBJ2-3 | . | TRBV27 | . | CASSLSTALPPDTQYF | TGTGCCAGCAGTTTATCGACGGCCCTCCCCCCAGATACGCAGTATTTT
TRBJ2-1 | . | TRBV6-2/TRBV6-3 | . | CASSVPQGRNEQFF | TGTGCCAGCAGTGTCCCCCAGGGGAGAAATGAGCAGTTCTTC
TRBJ2-7 | TRBD1 | TRBV15 | . | CATSRGQGAYEQYF | TGTGCCACCAGCAGAGGACAGGGGGCCTACGAGCAGTACTTC
TRBJ1-4 | TRBD1 | TRBV4-1 | . | CASSQTGTGDEKLFF | TGCGCCAGCAGCCAAACTGGGACAGGGGATGAAAAACTGTTTTTT
TRBJ1-1 | . | TRBV2 | once | CASGWGVMNTEAFF | TGTGCCAGCGGATGGGGGGTGATGAACACTGAAGCTTTCTTT
TRBJ2-1 | TRBD1 | TRBV28 | once | CASSFRQGAGSEQFF | TGTGCCAGCAGTTTCCGGCAGGGGGCAGGGTCAGAGCAGTTCTTC
TRBJ1-1 | . | TRBV2 | . | CASSEGPHGTEAFF | TGTGCCAGCAGTGAGGGACCACACGGGACTGAAGCTTTCTTT
TRBJ1-3 | . | TRBV4-2 | . | CASSQDGQYSGNTIYF | TGTGCCAGCAGCCAAGACGGACAGTACTCTGGAAACACCATATATTTT
TRBJ1-2 | TRBD1 | TRBV7-2 | . | CASSLGGQEIGGYTF | TGTGCCAGCAGCCTTGGGGGACAGGAAATCGGGGGCTACACCTTC
TRBJ2-5 | TRBD2 | TRBV5-4 | . | CASSSSGGAILQETQYF | TGTGCCAGCAGCTCTAGCGGGGGCGCAATCCTACAAGAGACCCAGTACTTC
TRBJ2-3 | TRBD1 | TRBV5-1 | . | CASSLWTGQAVPDTQYF | TGCGCCAGCAGCTTATGGACAGGGCAGGCGGTCCCAGATACGCAGTATTTT
TRBJ2-2 | . | TRBV6-6 | . | CASSYNGGTGELFF | TGTGCCAGCAGTTATAATGGAGGCACCGGGGAGCTGTTTTTT
TRBJ2-3 | TRBD1 | TRBV7-3 | . | CASSRLPGFTGQRGRDTQYF | TGTGCCAGCAGCCGCTTACCGGGATTTACGGGACAGAGGGGTAGAGATACGCAGTATTTT
TRBJ1-2 | . | TRBV5-6 | . | CASSLGGSHGYTF | TGTGCCAGCAGCTTGGGGGGGAGCCACGGCTACACCTTC
TRBJ2-2 | . | TRBV18 | . | CASSPQNTGELFF | TGTGCCAGCTCACCGCAAAACACCGGGGAGCTGTTTTTT
TRBJ2-1 | TRBD1 | TRBV19 | . | CASREHGQGSYNEQFF | TGTGCCAGTAGGGAACACGGACAGGGTTCCTACAATGAGCAGTTCTTC
TRBJ2-6 | . | TRBV18 | . | CASSPRTVSSGANVLTF | TGTGCCAGCTCACCACGTACTGTATCCTCTGGGGCCAACGTCCTGACTTTC
TRBJ2-3 | . | TRBV7-6 | . | CASSLYGGRTDTQYF | TGTGCCAGCAGCTTATACGGGGGCCGAACAGATACGCAGTATTTT
TRBJ2-2 | . | TRBV7-2 | . | CASSLWNTGELFF | TGTGCCAGCAGCTTATGGAACACCGGGGAGCTGTTTTTT
TRBJ2-4 | TRBD1 | TRBV13 | . | CASSLRQGGNIQYF | TGTGCCAGCAGCTTGCGACAGGGGGGGAACATTCAGTACTTC
TRBJ2-5 | TRBD2 | TRBV7-9 | . | CASSPGTSGGEETQYF | TGTGCCAGCAGCCCGGGGACTAGCGGGGGAGAAGAGACCCAGTACTTC
TRBJ2-6 | TRBD2 | TRBV28 | . | CASSLKRGLAGANVLTF | TGTGCCAGCAGTTTAAAGCGGGGATTGGCTGGGGCCAACGTCCTGACTTTC
TRBJ2-6 | . | TRBV4-1 | . | CASSSPFKGSGANVLTF | TGCGCCAGCAGCTCCCCCTTCAAGGGTTCTGGGGCCAACGTCCTGACTTTC
TRBJ2-2 | TRBD2 | TRBV13 | . | CASSYIAGENTGELFF | TGTGCCAGCAGTTATATAGCGGGGGAAAACACCGGGGAGCTGTTTTTT
TRBJ2-1 | TRBD2 | TRBV7-9 | . | CASSLSGGDSYNEQFF | TGTGCCAGCAGTCTTAGCGGGGGCGACTCCTACAATGAGCAGTTCTTC
TRBJ2-5 | . | TRBV7-2 | . | CASSTSRETQYF | TGTGCCAGCAGTACTAGTAGGGAGACCCAGTACTTC
TRBJ2-3 | TRBD1 | TRBV3-1/TRBV3-2 | . | CASSPYGQGGSTDTQYF | TGTGCCAGCAGCCCGTATGGACAGGGGGGAAGCACAGATACGCAGTATTTT
TRBJ2-1 | . | TRBV5-6 | once | CASSLVGRGGVNEQFF | TGTGCCAGCAGCTTGGTTGGCAGGGGAGGAGTTAATGAGCAGTTCTTC
TRBJ1-2 | TRBD1 | TRBV3-1/TRBV3-2 | . | CASSPLGQHYTF | TGTGCCAGCAGCCCATTGGGACAGCACTACACCTTC
TRBJ1-3 | . | TRBV4-1 | . | CASSQDRDSRKNTIYF | TGCGCCAGCAGCCAAGATAGAGACAGCCGAAAAAACACCATATATTTT
TRBJ2-1 | . | TRBV12-3/TRBV12-4 | . | CASSLQGPNEQFF | TGTGCCAGCAGTTTACAAGGTCCCAATGAGCAGTTCTTC
TRBJ2-2 | . | TRBV15 | . | CATSGYTGELFF | TGTGCCACCAGCGGGTACACCGGGGAGCTGTTTTTT
TRBJ1-3 | TRBD1 | TRBV10-3 | . | CAISEGTGGGNTIYF | TGTGCCATCAGTGAGGGGACAGGCGGCGGAAACACCATATATTTT
TRBJ2-3 | . | TRBV15 | . | CATSRHDYDTDTQYF | TGTGCCACCAGCAGACACGACTATGACACAGATACGCAGTATTTT
TRBJ2-2 | TRBD1 | TRBV12-5 | . | CASGLVDRVTISGLNTGELFF | TGTGCTAGTGGTTTGGTGGACAGGGTAACAATAAGCGGACTTAACACCGGGGAGCTGTTTTTT
TRBJ1-1 | . | TRBV4-3 | . | CASSQDWGVQGNKAFF | TGCGCCAGCAGCCAAGATTGGGGGGTGCAGGGGAATAAAGCTTTCTTT
TRBJ1-2 | TRBD1 | TRBV5-4 | . | CASIPGGARGQAGYTF | TGTGCCAGCATCCCGGGGGGCGCGAGGGGGCAGGCTGGCTACACCTTC
TRBJ2-1 | . | TRBV11-2 | . | CASSLGVIGTPLYNEQFF | TGTGCCAGCAGCTTAGGGGTGATAGGGACCCCCCTCTACAATGAGCAGTTCTTC
TRBJ1-3 | . | TRBV10-3 | . | CAISVHTGRRNTIYF | TGTGCCATCAGTGTCCATACAGGGCGTAGAAACACCATATATTTT